The source of this T cell receptor beta chain is a study of cytomegalovirus exposure and HLA in healthy donors. In the PCR, 60 Vbeta and 13 Jbeta primers were used. Using immunoSEQ multiplex PCR, the repertoire was profiled, and TCRdb retains in-frame clones only, with some absent. Of 150,000 to 200,000 clones detected, approximately 80% appear once; the ten largest clones hold approximately 1.6%. This CDR3 spans 16 amino acids. V lost 6 bases and J lost 1, with 19 bases in between. CDR1 and CDR2 from the germline V gene are SGDLS and YYNGEE. Input material: PBMCs. The chain has TRBV9 and TRBJ1-2; D is perhaps TRBD1 (6 bases). This clonotype was obtained from a woman in her thirties in good health and CMV-seronegative. The CDR3 sequence is CASNKHEQGDNYGYTF. The CDR3 coding sequence is TGTGCCAGCAACAAGCATGAACAGGGAGATAACTATGGCTACACCTTC.